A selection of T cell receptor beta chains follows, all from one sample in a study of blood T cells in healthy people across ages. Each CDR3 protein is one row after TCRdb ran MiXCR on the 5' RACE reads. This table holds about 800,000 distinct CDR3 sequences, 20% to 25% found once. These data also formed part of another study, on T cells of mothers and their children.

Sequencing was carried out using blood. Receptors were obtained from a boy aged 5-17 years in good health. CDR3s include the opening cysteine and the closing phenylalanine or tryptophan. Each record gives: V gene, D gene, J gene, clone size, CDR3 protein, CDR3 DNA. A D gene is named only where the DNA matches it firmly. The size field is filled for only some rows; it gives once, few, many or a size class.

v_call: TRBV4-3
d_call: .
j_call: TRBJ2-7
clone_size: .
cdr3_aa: CASSQAGPGYEQYF
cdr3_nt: TGCGCCAGCAGCCAAGCGGGACCGGGTTACGAGCAGTACTTC

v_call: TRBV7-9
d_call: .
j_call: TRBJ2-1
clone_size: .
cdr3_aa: CASSDGTPNEQFF
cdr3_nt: TGTGCCAGCAGCGACGGGACTCCTAATGAGCAGTTCTTC

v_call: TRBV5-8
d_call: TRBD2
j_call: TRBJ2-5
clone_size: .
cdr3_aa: CTSSLWGTSGRAEEETQYF
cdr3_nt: TGTACCAGCAGCTTGTGGGGGACTAGCGGGAGGGCCGAGGAAGAGACCCAGTACTTC

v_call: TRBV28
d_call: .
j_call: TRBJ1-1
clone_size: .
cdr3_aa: CASRGRGNTEAFF
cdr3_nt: TGTGCCAGCAGGGGCAGGGGGAACACTGAAGCTTTCTTT

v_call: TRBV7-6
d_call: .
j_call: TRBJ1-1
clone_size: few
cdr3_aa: CASSPGGSEAFF
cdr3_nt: TGTGCCAGCAGCCCGGGGGGGAGTGAAGCTTTCTTT

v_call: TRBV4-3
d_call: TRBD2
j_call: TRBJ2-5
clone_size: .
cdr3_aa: CASSQDGLAGGKETQYF
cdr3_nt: TGCGCCAGCAGCCAAGATGGTCTAGCGGGGGGTAAAGAGACCCAGTACTTC

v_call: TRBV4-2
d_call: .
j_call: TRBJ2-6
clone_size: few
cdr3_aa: CASSQGNGGAGANVLTF
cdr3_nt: TGTGCCAGCAGCCAAGGCAATGGAGGGGCTGGGGCCAACGTCCTGACTTTC

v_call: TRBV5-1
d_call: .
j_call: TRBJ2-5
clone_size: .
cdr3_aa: CASSLASQGIKTQYF
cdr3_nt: TGCGCCAGCAGCTTGGCCTCGCAGGGAATAAAGACCCAGTACTTC

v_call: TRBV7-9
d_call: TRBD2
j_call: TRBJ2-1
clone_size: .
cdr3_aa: CASSFSVAGDEQFF
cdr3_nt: TGTGCCAGCAGCTTTAGCGTAGCGGGGGATGAGCAGTTCTTC

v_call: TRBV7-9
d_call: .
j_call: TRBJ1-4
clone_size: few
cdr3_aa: CASSHDTGLGPSNEKLFF
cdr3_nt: TGTGCCAGCAGCCACGACACCGGCCTCGGGCCCTCAAATGAAAAACTGTTTTTT

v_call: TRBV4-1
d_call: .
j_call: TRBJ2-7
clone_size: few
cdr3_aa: CASSQNGGALSYEQYF
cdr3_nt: TGCGCCAGCAGCCAGAATGGAGGGGCCCTATCCTACGAGCAGTACTTC

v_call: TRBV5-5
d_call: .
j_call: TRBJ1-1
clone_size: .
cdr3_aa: CASSLVPGAYTEAFF
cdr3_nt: TGTGCCAGCAGCTTGGTGCCAGGGGCGTACACTGAAGCTTTCTTT

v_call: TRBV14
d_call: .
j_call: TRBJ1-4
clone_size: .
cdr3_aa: CASSQDVKGLNEKLFF
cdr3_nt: TGTGCCAGCAGCCAAGATGTTAAGGGGTTGAATGAAAAACTGTTTTTT

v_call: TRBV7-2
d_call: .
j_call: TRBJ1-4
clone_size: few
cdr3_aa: CASSLLGQSGEKLFF
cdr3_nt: TGTGCCAGCAGCTTATTAGGACAGTCCGGTGAAAAACTGTTTTTT

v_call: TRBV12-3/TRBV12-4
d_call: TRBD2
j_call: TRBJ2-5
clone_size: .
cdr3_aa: CASGRSSGARETQYF
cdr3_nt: TGTGCCAGCGGAAGGTCTAGCGGGGCCCGGGAGACTCAGTACTTC

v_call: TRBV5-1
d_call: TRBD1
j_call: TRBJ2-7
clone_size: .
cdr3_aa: CASSSGTGGVSEQYF
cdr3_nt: TGCGCCAGCAGCTCCGGGACAGGGGGCGTCTCCGAGCAGTACTTC

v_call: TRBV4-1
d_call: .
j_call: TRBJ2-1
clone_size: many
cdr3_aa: CASSQQLNGEGDYNEQFF
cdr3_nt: TGCGCCAGCAGCCAACAATTAAACGGGGAGGGGGACTACAATGAGCAGTTCTTC

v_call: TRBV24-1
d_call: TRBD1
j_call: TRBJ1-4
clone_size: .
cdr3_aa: CATSDSSGTGEKLFF
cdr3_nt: TGTGCCACCAGTGATTCTTCCGGGACAGGAGAAAAACTGTTTTTT

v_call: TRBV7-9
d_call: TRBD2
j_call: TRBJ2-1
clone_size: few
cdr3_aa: CASTTDTGTINEQFF
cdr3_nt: TGTGCCAGCACCACCGACACCGGGACTATCAATGAGCAGTTCTTC

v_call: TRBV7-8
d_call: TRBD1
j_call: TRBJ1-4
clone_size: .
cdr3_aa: CASRPDRGNEKLFF
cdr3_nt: TGTGCCAGCAGACCGGACAGGGGGAATGAAAAACTGTTTTTT

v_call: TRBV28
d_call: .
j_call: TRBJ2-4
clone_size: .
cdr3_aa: CASTGTDPLAKNIQYF
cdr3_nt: TGTGCCAGCACCGGGACCGATCCTTTAGCCAAAAACATTCAGTACTTC

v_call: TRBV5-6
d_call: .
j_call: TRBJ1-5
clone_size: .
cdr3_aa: CASSLGTNNQPQHF
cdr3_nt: TGTGCCAGCAGCTTGGGCACCAACAATCAGCCCCAGCATTTT

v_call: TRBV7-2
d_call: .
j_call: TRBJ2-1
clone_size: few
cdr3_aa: CASSLAGSSNEQFF
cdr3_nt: TGTGCCAGCAGCTTAGCGGGCAGCTCCAATGAGCAGTTCTTC

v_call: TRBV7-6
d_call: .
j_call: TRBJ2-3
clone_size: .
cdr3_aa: CASSSIRATGTDTQYF
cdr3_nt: TGTGCCAGCAGCTCCATTAGGGCCACGGGCACAGATACGCAGTATTTT

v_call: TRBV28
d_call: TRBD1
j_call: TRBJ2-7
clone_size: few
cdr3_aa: CASSTEGQGSREQYF
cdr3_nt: TGTGCCAGCAGTACGGAAGGACAGGGGTCTCGCGAGCAGTACTTC

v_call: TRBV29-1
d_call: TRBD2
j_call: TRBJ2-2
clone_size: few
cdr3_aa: CSVAGRVAGELFF
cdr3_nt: TGCAGCGTTGCCGGGAGGGTGGCCGGGGAGCTGTTTTTT

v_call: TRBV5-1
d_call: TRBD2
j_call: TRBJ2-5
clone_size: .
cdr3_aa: CASSSGTSGRSEETQYF
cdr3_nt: TGCGCCAGCAGTTCAGGGACTAGCGGGAGGAGCGAAGAGACCCAGTACTTC

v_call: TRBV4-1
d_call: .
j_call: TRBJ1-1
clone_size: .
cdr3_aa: CASSQVIWGINTEAFF
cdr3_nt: TGCGCCAGCAGCCAAGTTATATGGGGAATAAACACTGAAGCTTTCTTT

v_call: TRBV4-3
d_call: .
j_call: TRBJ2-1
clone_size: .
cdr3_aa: CASSEVGDNEQFF
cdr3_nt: TGCGCCAGCAGCGAAGTGGGGGACAATGAGCAGTTCTTC

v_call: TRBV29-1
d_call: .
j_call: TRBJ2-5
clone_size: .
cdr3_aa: CSVVSNYQETQYF
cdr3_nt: TGCAGCGTTGTGTCCAACTACCAAGAGACCCAGTACTTC

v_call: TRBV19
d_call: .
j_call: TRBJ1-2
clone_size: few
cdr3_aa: CASSIDKGSGYTF
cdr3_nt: TGTGCCAGTAGTATAGATAAGGGCTCTGGCTACACCTTC

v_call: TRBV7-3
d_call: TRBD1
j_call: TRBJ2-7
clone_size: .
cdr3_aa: CASSLPYEGACYEQYF
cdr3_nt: TGTGCCAGCAGCTTACCCTACGAGGGGGCATGCTACGAGCAGTACTTC

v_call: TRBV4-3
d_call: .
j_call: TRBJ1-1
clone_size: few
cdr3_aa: CASSQDRRMNTEAFF
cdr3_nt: TGCGCCAGCAGCCAAGATAGGCGGATGAACACTGAAGCTTTCTTT

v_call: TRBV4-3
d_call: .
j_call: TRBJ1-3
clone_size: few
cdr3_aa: CASSQDGQMGNTIYF
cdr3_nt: TGCGCCAGCAGCCAAGATGGGCAGATGGGAAACACCATATATTTT

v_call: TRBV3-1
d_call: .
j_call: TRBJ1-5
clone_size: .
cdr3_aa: CASSQEGPWSNQPQHF
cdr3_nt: TGTGCCAGCAGCCAAGAGGGCCCCTGGAGCAATCAGCCCCAGCATTTT

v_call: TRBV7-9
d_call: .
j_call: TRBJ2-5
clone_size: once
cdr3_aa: CASSDGGGLGETQYF
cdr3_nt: TGTGCCAGCAGCGACGGGGGCGGGTTAGGAGAGACCCAGTACTTC

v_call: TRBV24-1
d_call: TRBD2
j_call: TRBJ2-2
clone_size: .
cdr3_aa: CATSDFKRGRTGELFF
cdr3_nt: TGTGCCACCAGTGATTTCAAGCGCGGGAGGACCGGGGAGCTGTTTTTT

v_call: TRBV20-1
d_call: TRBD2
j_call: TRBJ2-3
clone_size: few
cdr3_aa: CTALAGDTDTQYF
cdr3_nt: TGCACCGCACTAGCGGGGGACACAGATACGCAGTATTTT